Each of the 17 T cell receptor beta chains below was sequenced from the same sample in a study of shared clonotypes between healthy human individuals. CD8 cells regarded as naive lacked CD45RO, were positively chosen for CCR7, and omitted terminally differentiated effector memory CD45RA+ cells. The data were produced by immunoSEQ multiplex PCR, yet TCRdb's version contains in-frame clones alone and is incomplete. There are about 2 million clones in the sample; about 94% occur only once, and 0.9% to 1.5% lies in the top ten. The source material was naive CD8+ T cells sorted from blood. These receptors were obtained from a man between 18 and 29 years old in good health.

Ten or more counts support this clone. The V call is TRBV7-8, the J call TRBJ2-7; TRBD1 matches 9 bases. The CDR3 runs to 15 residues. Germline CDR1 and CDR2: SGHVS and FQNEAQ. Unmatched junction bases numbered 2, after V lost 2 bases and J lost 0 bases. The CDR3, as DNA: TGTGCCAGCAGCTTACACAGGGGGCCCTCCTACGAGCAGTACTTC. As protein: CASSLHRGPSYEQYF. The full variable domain, its missing parts supplied by reference TRBV7-8 and TRBJ2-7, is GAGVSQSPRYKVAKRGQDVALRCDPISGHVSLFWYQQALGQGPEFLTYFQNEAQLDKSGLPSDRFFAERPEGSVSTLKIQRTQQEDSAVYLCASSLHRGPSYEQYFGPGTRLTVT.

The V call is TRBV6-5, the J call TRBJ2-5; 7 nucleotides match TRBD2. This CDR3 has 15 amino acids. V lost 2 bases to trimming and J lost 3 bases; unmatched junction nucleotides: 6. CDR1 is MNHEY, CDR2 SVGAGI, per germline. The CDR3 DNA follows: TGTGCCAGCAGTTACCGGGACTACCTTGAAGAGACCCAGTACTTC. Translated, it gives CASSYRDYLEETQYF.

CDR3 sequence: CASSLEGTGRYEQYF. Here the CDR3 DNA reads TGTGCCAGCAGCTTGGAGGGGACTGGGAGGTACGAGCAGTACTTC. V is TRBV5-4 and J is TRBJ2-7; a weak D match, TRBD2 (6 bases). The CDR3 covers 15 residues. Germline V gene sequence: CDR1 SGHNT, CDR2 YYREEE (reference sequence). V was shortened by 0 bases and J by 4 bases, with 14 bases between the two germline ends.

V usage is TRBV9 and J usage is TRBJ1-1; D not certain. Trimming pared 4 bases from V and 3 bases from J, leaving 13 bases between. From germline, CDR1 is SGDLS and CDR2 YYNGEE. The length of the CDR3 is 14 residues. CDR3 in amino acids: CASSPEMGYTEAFF. CDR3 coding DNA: TGTGCCAGCAGCCCAGAGATGGGGTACACTGAAGCTTTCTTT.

The chain joins TRBV15 to TRBJ1-3; possible D gene TRBD1, 6 bases. CDR1 is LNHNV, CDR2 YYDKDF, per germline (reference sequence). V lost 0 bases and J lost 8, with 11 bases in between. This CDR3 is 14 amino acids long. The CDR3: CATSRDQQGDTIYF. The CDR3 bases are TGTGCCACCAGCAGAGATCAACAGGGCGACACCATATATTTT.

With regard to this clone: Other DNA sequences from this sample encode an identical CDR3 as well. V usage is TRBV6-5 and J usage is TRBJ2-7; 8 bases are shared with TRBD1. The germline V gene has CDR1 MNHEY and CDR2 SVGAGI. With V trimmed by 2 bases and J by 4 bases, 4 bases remained unmatched. The CDR3 is 14 amino acids. The CDR3 reads CASSYAGGGYEQYF. Here the CDR3 DNA reads TGTGCCAGCAGTTACGCAGGGGGCGGTTACGAGCAGTACTTC.

J is TRBJ2-5 and V is TRBV28; 7 nucleotides agree with TRBD1. This CDR3 is 17 amino acids long. Germline CDR1 MDHEN, CDR2 SYDVKM. The ends lost 1 base at V and 2 bases at J; junction bases unmatched: 10. The CDR3, as DNA: TGTGCCAGCAGTTTATTATCGCCCGGGACAGCTCAAGAGACCCAGTACTTC. This encodes CASSLLSPGTAQETQYF.

This chain joins TRBV7-9 and TRBJ2-1, with 11 bases lining up with TRBD2. Per the germline V gene, CDR1 is SEHNR and CDR2 is FQNEAQ (reference sequence). V gave up 1 base and J gave up 6 bases; unmatched junction bases: 8. The CDR3 is made up of 17 amino acids. The CDR3 nucleotides are TGTGCCAGCAGCTTAGTAATCGCCACTAGCGGGAGCAATGAGCAGTTCTTC. It is translated as CASSLVIATSGSNEQFF.

The chain carries TRBV4-1 and TRBJ2-7; D call uncertain. Germline CDR1 and CDR2: MGHRA and YSYEKL. The CDR3 loop spans 15 amino acids. Deletions cut 3 bases from V and 0 bases from J, with 12 bases between. The CDR3 coding sequence is TGCGCCAGCAGCCAGCAGGCCCTGGGCTCCTACGAGCAGTACTTC. This gives the protein CASSQQALGSYEQYF.

This clone was seen once. The rearrangement joins TRBV2 to TRBJ1-3; no firm D call. The germline V and J ends were trimmed by 5 bases and 0 bases, with 11 bases remaining between them. The CDR3 length is 15 residues. In germline, CDR1 is SNHLY, CDR2 FYNNEI. The CDR3 spells CASSSDGFSGNTIYF. For the CDR3, the DNA is TGTGCCAGCAGTTCCGACGGGTTCTCTGGAAACACCATATATTTT.

V gene TRBV11-2 combines with J gene TRBJ1-1, with D possibly matching TRBD1 (5 bases). Per germline, CDR1 SGHAT and CDR2 FQNNGV. This CDR3 region has 14 residues. Trimming shortened V by 1 base and J by 1 base, and 7 bases separated the two germline ends. The CDR3 sequence: CASSLGGPNTEAFF. DNA of the CDR3: TGTGCCAGCAGCTTAGGGGGACCGAACACTGAAGCTTTCTTT.

The chain combines TRBV7-9 with TRBJ2-5; TRBD1 or TRBD2 may be the D gene (5 bases each). The CDR3 sequence is 15 residues long. The V and J ends lost 6 bases and 4 bases respectively, with 18 bases between them. Looked up from germline, CDR1 is SEHNR and CDR2 is FQNEAQ (reference sequence). The DNA of the CDR3 is TGTGCCAGCAGTCCTCCACTTGAGAGGGGAGAGACCCAGTACTTC. It codes for CASSPPLERGETQYF.

The rearrangement links TRBV4-1 to TRBJ2-3, with D possibly matching TRBD2 (12 bases). Deletions cut 6 bases from V and 1 base from J, with 35 bases between. The CDR3 is made up of 22 amino acids. Per germline, CDR1 MGHRA and CDR2 YSYEKL. The CDR3 protein is CASRPRTGGWLAGGHGTDTQYF. The CDR3 DNA reads TGCGCCAGCAGACCCAGGACAGGGGGCTGGCTAGCGGGAGGGCACGGCACAGATACGCAGTATTTT.

This rearrangement joins TRBV30 to TRBJ2-7, with no clear D. Trimming took off 3 bases at V and 3 bases at J, with 12 bases between the two ends. This CDR3 comprises 13 residues. The germline gives CDR1 GTSNPN, CDR2 SVGIG (reference sequence). CDR3 sequence: CAWRRADYYEQYF. In DNA, the CDR3 is TGTGCCTGGAGAAGGGCAGATTACTACGAGCAGTACTTC.

This sequence joins TRBV6-5 and TRBJ1-1; 11 bases fit TRBD1. With 4 bases clipped from V and 2 bases from J, the junction kept 3 bases outside the gene matches. The CDR3 sequence is 15 residues long. Germline V gene data show CDR1 as MNHEY and CDR2 as SVGAGI. DNA for the CDR3: TGTGCCAGCAGTTGGGGACAGGGGGATAACACTGAAGCTTTCTTT. Protein sequence: CASSWGQGDNTEAFF.

The V gene is TRBV11-2, the J gene TRBJ1-1, with D uncertain. Trimming took 8 bases from V and 7 from J, leaving 11 bases between them. The CDR3 is 11 amino acids. CDR1 and CDR2 from the germline V gene are SGHAT and FQNNGV. This CDR3 reads CASGSTLEAFF. The DNA of the CDR3 is TGTGCCAGCGGATCCACCCTTGAAGCTTTCTTT.

The chain recombines TRBV6-5 with TRBJ1-5; D not resolved. V gave up 0 bases and J gave up 7 bases, with 7 bases separating them. CDR1 and CDR2 from the germline V gene are MNHEY and SVGAGI. This CDR3 contains 13 residues. The CDR3 loop reads CASSYSSEQPQHF. DNA of the CDR3: TGTGCCAGCAGTTACTCGTCGGAGCAGCCCCAGCATTTT.